A single sample is the source of the 14 T cell receptor beta chains below, sequenced in a study of early T cells in non-severe SARS-CoV-2 infection. MiXCR, run by TCRdb on the 5' RACE reads, gives a single entry per CDR3 protein. The sample lists fewer than 40,000 distinct CDR3 sequences, approximately 7% occurring once. Sequencing used whole blood. All receptors come from an adult who was a healthcare worker with PCR-confirmed SARS-CoV-2 infection or an uninfected control (not recorded which).

There are many counts of this clonotype. V usage is TRBV6-5 and J usage is TRBJ2-6, with D uncertain. The CDR3 has 14 amino acids. From germline, CDR1 is MNHEY and CDR2 SVGAGI. Trimming took 6 bases from V and 2 from J, leaving 8 bases between them. Here the CDR3 reads CASSPRTGANVLTF. The CDR3 bases are TGTGCCAGCAGCCCGAGGACTGGGGCCAACGTCCTGACTTTC.

J is TRBJ2-5 and V is TRBV27, with D possibly TRBD1 on 5 matching bases. Germline CDR1 MNHEY, CDR2 SMNVEV (reference sequence). The CDR3 is 14 residues long. Trimming removed 2 bases from V and 0 bases from J, with 7 bases in between. The CDR3 nucleotides are TGTGCCAGCAGTTTAACAGGAAACCAAGAGACCCAGTACTTC. Its translation: CASSLTGNQETQYF.

The rearrangement uses TRBV5-1 and TRBJ2-1; 7 bases fit TRBD1. V shed 4 bases, J shed 0 bases, and the junction held 10 bases outside the gene matches. This CDR3 is 17 amino acids long. Germline-derived CDR1 and CDR2 are SGHRS and YFSETQ. DNA for the CDR3: TGCGCCAGCAGCAGAACAGGGGACCAAAGCTCCTACAATGAGCAGTTCTTC. This encodes CASSRTGDQSSYNEQFF. The entire variable domain, with the rest obtained from reference TRBV5-1 and TRBJ2-1, is as follows: KAGVTQTPRYLIKTRGQQVTLSCSPISGHRSVSWYQQTPGQGLQFLFEYFSETQRNKGNFPGRFSGRQFSNSRSEMNVSTLELGDSALYLCASSRTGDQSSYNEQFFGPGTRLTVL.

The genes are TRBV18 and TRBJ2-7; 8 nucleotides align to TRBD2. The germline CDR1 and CDR2 sequences are KGHSH and LQKENI. The CDR3 extends over 15 amino acids. Trimming cost V 3 bases and J 0 bases; bases outside gene matches: 4. CDR3 coding DNA: TGTGCCAGCTCACCTCTAGCGGGTTCCTCCTACGAGCAGTACTTC. Residues: CASSPLAGSSYEQYF.

This clonotype came up many times. The chain carries TRBV4-3 and TRBJ1-2; D is possibly TRBD1 (5 bases). V dropped 1 base and J dropped 2 bases, with 8 bases sitting between them. The CDR3 sequence is 14 residues long. Germline CDR1 and CDR2: LGHNA and YSLEER. CDR3 in DNA: TGCGCCAGCAGCCAAGGGGGCGGAAACTATGGCTACACCTTC. As protein: CASSQGGGNYGYTF.

This clonotype came up many times. Germline is not matched at one junction end, which may reflect a read error. V usage is TRBV2 and J usage is TRBJ2-7; D call uncertain. The germline gives CDR1 SNHLY, CDR2 FYNNEI. CDR3 length equals 14 residues. The CDR3 DNA sequence: TGTGCCAGCAGGGAAGGACCGGGTATGAACGAGCAGTACTTC. This encodes CASREGPGMNEQYF.

The chain uses TRBV20-1 and TRBJ2-3; possibly TRBD1 or TRBD2 for D (5 bases each). Per germline, CDR1 DFQATT and CDR2 SNEGSKA (reference sequence). V gave up 4 bases and J gave up 2 bases, with 16 bases separating them. This CDR3 has 15 residues. The CDR3 DNA follows: TGCAGTGCTATAAGGGTAGATGGGACCACAGATACGCAGTATTTT. Its protein is CSAIRVDGTTDTQYF.

The chain couples TRBV10-3 to TRBJ1-1; 8 nucleotides line up with TRBD1. CDR1 ENHRY and CDR2 SYGVKD come from the germline V gene. This CDR3 has 18 amino acids. V was pared by 3 bases and J by 0 bases, with 12 bases of the junction left unmatched. The CDR3 loop reads CAISEGAGGEFMNTEAFF. The CDR3, as DNA: TGTGCCATCAGTGAAGGCGCAGGGGGCGAGTTTATGAACACTGAAGCTTTCTTT.

This clonotype was detected many times. The V call is TRBV2, the J call TRBJ1-1; maybe TRBD1 (5 bases). CDR1 and CDR2 (germline): SNHLY, FYNNEI. This CDR3 contains 15 residues. V was pared by 4 bases and J by 0 bases, with 12 bases between. The CDR3 here is CASSGSGTVNTEAFF. The CDR3 DNA follows: TGTGCCAGCAGTGGGTCCGGGACGGTGAACACTGAAGCTTTCTTT. Together with reference TRBV2 and TRBJ1-1, the CDR3 gives the full variable domain: EPEVTQTPSHQVTQMGQEVILRCVPISNHLYFYWYRQILGQKVEFLVSFYNNEISEKSEIFDDQFSVERPDGSNFTLKIRSTKLEDSAMYFCASSGSGTVNTEAFFGQGTRLTVV.

This clonotype has a count of ten or more. The CDR3 protein is CSAPGTLNTEAFF. The CDR3 DNA reads TGCAGTGCCCCGGGGACGCTGAACACTGAAGCTTTCTTT. The gene calls are TRBV20-1 and TRBJ1-1, with D possibly matching TRBD1 (5 bases). Germline-derived CDR1 and CDR2 are DFQATT and SNEGSKA (reference sequence). The CDR3 contains 13 residues. The V gene lost 6 bases and the J gene lost 0 bases, with 11 bases spanning the gap.

This clonotype was observed many times. J is TRBJ2-1 and V is TRBV12-3 or TRBV12-4; 7 bases are shared with TRBD2. With 6 bases clipped from V and 7 bases from J, the junction kept 3 bases outside the gene matches. This CDR3 region has 12 residues. The CDR3 sequence: CASRGGVNEQFF. CDR3 DNA sequence: TGTGCCAGCAGGGGGGGGGTAAATGAGCAGTTCTTC.

This clonotype has ten or more counts. This chain joins TRBV18 and TRBJ2-7; D is unresolved. Germline V gives CDR1 KGHSH, CDR2 LQKENI. The CDR3 is 13 residues long. V shed 4 bases and J shed 2 bases, with 9 bases lying between them. CDR3 sequence reads: CASSRRDPYEQYF. The DNA for the CDR3 is TGTGCCAGCTCACGAAGGGATCCCTACGAGCAGTACTTC.

This clonotype was picked up many times. This chain uses TRBV15 with TRBJ1-5; D gene uncertain. The length of the CDR3 is 13 residues. V lost 4 bases and J lost 3, with 7 bases in between. Germline-derived CDR1 and CDR2 are LNHNV and YYDKDF (reference sequence). The CDR3 spells CATSTMDNQPQHF. In DNA, the CDR3 is TGTGCCACCAGCACTATGGACAATCAGCCCCAGCATTTT.

Many counts were recorded for this clonotype. The chain employs TRBV29-1 and TRBJ1-3; D uncertain. V was shortened by 7 bases and J by 0 bases, with 7 bases between the two germline ends. This CDR3 comprises 12 residues. CDR1 and CDR2 from the germline V gene are SQVTM and ANQGSEA. The DNA of the CDR3 is TGCAGCGCGCAGGCCTCTGGAAACACCATATATTTT. Its translation is CSAQASGNTIYF. Using reference TRBV29-1 and TRBJ1-3 for the parts outside the CDR3, the full variable domain is SAVISQKPSRDICQRGTSLTIQCQVDSQVTMMFWYRQQPGQSLTLIATANQGSEATYESGFVIDKFPISRPNLTFSTLTVSNMSPEDSSIYLCSAQASGNTIYFGEGSWLTVV.